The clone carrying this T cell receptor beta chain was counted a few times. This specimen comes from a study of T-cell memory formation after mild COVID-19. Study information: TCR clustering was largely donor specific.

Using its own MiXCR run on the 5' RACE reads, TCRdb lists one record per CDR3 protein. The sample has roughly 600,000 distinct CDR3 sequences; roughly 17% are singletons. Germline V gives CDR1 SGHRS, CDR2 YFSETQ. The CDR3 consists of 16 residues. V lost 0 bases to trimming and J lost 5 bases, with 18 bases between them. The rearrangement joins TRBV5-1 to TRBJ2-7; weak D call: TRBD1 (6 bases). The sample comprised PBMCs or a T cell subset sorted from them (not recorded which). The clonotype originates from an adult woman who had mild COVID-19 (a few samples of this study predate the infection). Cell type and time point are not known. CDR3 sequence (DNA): TGCGCCAGCAGCTTGGTAGGGGGTGGGGACGGTGACGAGCAGTACTTC. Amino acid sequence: CASSLVGGGDGDEQYF.